The 11 T cell receptor beta chains reported below all come from one sample, sequenced in a study of T cell responses to AZD1222 COVID-19 vaccine. TCRdb's copy holds only in-frame clones and misses some; the assay was immunoSEQ multiplex PCR. The top ten hold around 4% of the sample, which has 90,000 to 150,000 clones, 70% to 90% seen once. The specimen comprised peripheral blood, sampled 28 days after the second AZD1222 dose. These receptors originate from an adult who received the AZD1222 COVID-19 vaccine.

V usage is TRBV5-8 and J usage is TRBJ1-2; D is undetermined. Germline CDR1 and CDR2: SGHTS and YDEGEE. V shed 0 bases and J shed 1 base, with 10 bases lying between them. The CDR3 has 15 amino acids. The chain's CDR3 is CASSLDGSYNYGYTF. CDR3 nucleotides: TGTGCCAGCAGCTTGGACGGGTCGTATAACTATGGCTACACCTTC.

The V gene is TRBV12-3 or TRBV12-4, the J gene TRBJ2-1; TRBD1 agrees at 11 bases. With 7 bases clipped from V and 15 bases from J, the junction kept 8 bases outside the gene matches. The CDR3 runs to 12 residues. The CDR3 loop reads CASTPPDRGPFF. CDR3 DNA: TGTGCCAGCACTCCCCCGGACAGGGGGCCGTTCTTC.

The chain combines TRBV7-8 with TRBJ1-6; 7 bases are a match to TRBD1. V lost 6 bases to trimming and J lost 9 bases; unmatched junction nucleotides: 8. There are 14 residues in the CDR3. In germline, CDR1 is SGHVS, CDR2 FQNEAQ. In nucleotides, the CDR3 is TGTGCCAGCAGACGTATAACAGGGGTTTCACCCCTCCACTTT. Protein product: CASRRITGVSPLHF.

This clone showed up just a few times. The J gene is TRBJ1-1, the V gene TRBV29-1; TRBD1 might be the D (6 bases). The ends were cut back, 4 bases at V and 1 base at J, with 19 bases in the middle. The CDR3 totals 16 residues. Germline values: CDR1 SQVTM, CDR2 ANQGSEA. CDR3 nucleotide sequence: TGCAGCGTTGGTCGGGGGGGCCGCACTGGGAACACTGAAGCTTTCTTT. As protein: CSVGRGGRTGNTEAFF.

The chain links TRBV19 to TRBJ2-2; 7 bases line up with TRBD1. V lost 6 bases and J lost 5; bases outside the gene matches: 6. The CDR3 has 14 residues. The germline gives CDR1 LNHDA, CDR2 SQIVND (reference sequence). The CDR3 sequence is CASRGTARTGELFF. The CDR3 nucleotides read TGTGCCAGTAGGGGGACAGCCCGGACCGGGGAGCTGTTTTTT.

The rearrangement uses TRBV5-1 and TRBJ2-1; D perhaps matches TRBD2 (5 bases). V shed 7 bases and J shed 0 bases, with 14 bases lying between them. Germline V gene sequence: CDR1 SGHRS, CDR2 YFSETQ. CDR3 length: 15 residues. This chain's CDR3 is CASSVAGGSYNEQFF. Here the CDR3 DNA reads TGCGCCAGCTCCGTGGCGGGTGGCTCCTACAATGAGCAGTTCTTC.

V is TRBV28 and J is TRBJ1-5, with TRBD1 matching over 9 bases. Germline assignment: CDR1 MDHEN and CDR2 SYDVKM. Trimming removed 6 bases from V and 6 bases from J; junction bases left unmatched: 12. CDR3 length equals 16 residues. The CDR3 coding sequence is TGTGCCAGCAGCCCCGCCGGGACAGGGAGGTCTCAGCCCCAGCATTTT. Residues: CASSPAGTGRSQPQHF. Full variable domain (outside the CDR3, taken from reference TRBV28 and TRBJ1-5): DVKVTQSSRYLVKRTGEKVFLECVQDMDHENMFWYRQDPGLGLRLIYFSYDVKMKEKGDIPEGYSVSREKKERFSLILESASTNQTSMYLCASSPAGTGRSQPQHFGDGTRLSIL.

A single count supports this clone. This sequence joins TRBV9 and TRBJ1-2, with unresolved D. The CDR3 is made up of 13 amino acids. The V end lost 4 bases, the J end lost 4 bases, and 11 bases lay between the germline ends. The germline V gene has CDR1 SGDLS and CDR2 YYNGEE. The chain's CDR3 is CASSKDALYGYTF. The CDR3 region has the DNA TGTGCCAGCAGCAAGGACGCACTCTATGGCTACACCTTC.

This chain joins TRBV25-1 and TRBJ1-4; D is uncertain. Germline V gene data show CDR1 as MGHDK and CDR2 as SYGVNS. CDR3 length: 15 residues. Trimming left V 1 base short and J 5 bases short, with 11 bases between. CDR3 amino acids: CASSEWEGSNEKLFF. As DNA, the CDR3 is TGTGCCAGCAGTGAATGGGAAGGGTCCAATGAAAAACTGTTTTTT.

The J gene is TRBJ2-3, the V gene TRBV6-5, with 8 positions matching TRBD2. This CDR3 has 16 amino acids. V was clipped by 0 bases and J by 5 bases; unmatched bases: 7. CDR1 and CDR2 (germline): MNHEY, SVGAGI. The CDR3 loop is CASSYSGGGRGDTQYF. DNA of the CDR3: TGTGCCAGCAGTTACTCAGGCGGGGGGCGAGGAGATACGCAGTATTTT.

The chain links TRBV18 to TRBJ1-4, with 8 positions matching TRBD1. Germline CDR1 reads KGHSH; CDR2 reads LQKENI. The CDR3 has 16 amino acids. V shed 2 bases, J shed 7 bases, and the junction held 9 bases outside the gene matches. The CDR3 nucleotides read TGTGCCAGCTCACCATACAACAGGGGGGCTACTGAAAAACTGTTTTTT. The encoded protein is CASSPYNRGATEKLFF.